Listed below are T cell receptor beta chains from one sample, sequenced in a study of regulatory T cells in long-lasting Graves disease. TCRdb passed the multiplex PCR reads through MiXCR, listing each CDR3 protein once. Among 500,000 or so distinct CDR3 sequences, 15% to 20% were seen once, and the ten largest hold more than 9%. The sample was also reused in another study, on T cells in Graves' hyperthyroidism and ophthalmopathy.

The source was peripheral blood mononuclear cells (PBMCs), collected at new diagnosis, from a patient treated with antithyroid drugs. These receptors were obtained from a man aged 40-55 years with Graves disease. Both conserved end residues are trimmed from each CDR3. Each record gives: V gene, clone size, J gene, CDR3 protein. The size entry is marked missing in some rows and otherwise reads once, few, many or a size class.

TRBV29-1	NA	TRBJ2-3	GVAQGTGADTQY
TRBV20-1	NA	TRBJ2-7	SARVPGLAGASWEQY
TRBV20-1	many	TRBJ2-1	SAPSAASGLYNEQF
TRBV18	many	TRBJ1-2	ASSSGSVYGYT
TRBV9	NA	TRBJ2-1	ASSVSGTGGDEQF
TRBV11-2	many	TRBJ2-3	ASSAWTSGFNTQY
TRBV14	few	TRBJ2-1	ASSVLAGGSYNEQF
TRBV6-1	many	TRBJ1-5	ASSASGTHSNQPQH
TRBV19	few	TRBJ1-5	ASSIGAQPQH
TRBV3-1	many	TRBJ2-7	ASSRGFRDSPYEQY
TRBV20-1	many	TRBJ2-7	SARDFLGGHYEQY
TRBV28	few	TRBJ2-7	ASSQTGGIREQY
TRBV10-2	few	TRBJ2-3	ASRGLAGVTDTQY
TRBV20-1	many	TRBJ2-5	SARPGGQETQY
TRBV11-2	few	TRBJ2-7	ASSRPGWGEAAYEQY
TRBV20-1	many	TRBJ2-7	SARVPSGSFYEQY
TRBV2	many	TRBJ2-4	ASRGTSGKNIQY
TRBV5-1	many	TRBJ2-7	ASSFGLAEVGSGREQY
TRBV5-4	once	TRBJ1-5	ASSQGQADQPQH
TRBV19	NA	TRBJ2-2	ASSTRDWGNTGELF
TRBV7-2	few	TRBJ2-1	ASSAGTSGYNGQF
TRBV28	few	TRBJ2-6	ASRGGSGANVLT
TRBV4-2	NA	TRBJ1-1	ASSQRPGTGGGLTEAF
TRBV12-3/TRBV12-4	many	TRBJ2-5	ASSLGTRGETQY
TRBV4-1	NA	TRBJ2-1	ASSQAPQGARNEQF
TRBV28	many	TRBJ1-6	ASSLLGQGRSPLH
TRBV7-9	many	TRBJ1-1	ASRDGTGNTEAF
TRBV11-1	many	TRBJ2-7	ASSATRARDEQY
TRBV12-3/TRBV12-4	many	TRBJ1-1	ASSESPGTGAKAF
TRBV5-1	once	TRBJ2-4	ASSPRGGDKNIQY
TRBV10-3	NA	TRBJ2-1	AIRPGLAANEQF